This entry concerns a single T cell receptor (beta chain). The antigen it binds to is not known. No much larger clonotype is one base removed from it; base qualities were not supplied. The data belong to a study of blood T cell repertoires in COVID-19 (dated by TCRdb to 2020 to 2021). Describing the broader study: Samples from collaborators originated in the United States, Italy and Spain and spanned both the acute and convalescent phases of COVID-19. The material from the prospective study consisted of cDNA or gDNA derived from T cells, B-cell-depleted T cells, or PBMCs. The dataset comprised deeply sampled blood TCRbeta repertoires from subjects exposed to, actively infected with, or recovered from COVID-19. A freely available public database, intended as a resource for researchers studying the immune response to SARS-CoV-2, is where the repertoires were released. The samples were drawn from two sources: the first 160 participants of the ongoing ImmuneRACE study, and 1,000 to 1,500 subjects contributed by 6 global collaborators. Sample metadata almost always included a de-identified subject ID, COVID-19 status, age in years and sex. Where available, HLA class I and class II types were taken from metadata supplied by the sample provider and were not determined by assay-based typing.

In Seattle, one collaborating source enrolled patients while the infection was active and tracked those patients longitudinally over the course of disease. The collaborating institutions used their own protocols to collect whole blood in K2EDTA tubes. For TCRbeta analysis, collaborators shipped samples in one of three forms: frozen whole blood, isolated PBMCs, or DNA extracted from either of those sample types. V and J are trimmed by 3 bases and 1 base, and the gene matches miss 4 bases of the junction. CDR1 is given as MDHEN and CDR2 as SYDVKM, both from the germline V gene. Its CDR3 holds 15 amino acids, cysteine through phenylalanine. The DNA shown is the 45-base CDR3, in frame from base 1. The immunoSEQ Assay, a bias-controlled multiplex PCR, was used to amplify TCRbeta CDR3 regions from genomic DNA. For the original study's pipeline: Nucleated cell counts per sample were estimated from amplification of reference gene primers within the assay. To quantify the absolute abundance of each unique TCRbeta CDR3 rearrangement, sequence reads were collapsed and filtered. Productive Simpson clonality was computed per sample as the square root of Simpson's diversity index over productive rearrangements. Drawn from immuneACCESS, this table holds only the in-frame rearrangements with V and J called that TCRdb kept. Clones are partly lost; checked studies trace under half to an unresolved V gene and leave the rest unexplained. V, J and clone size are taken as reported in that table, and D and trimming were inferred from the DNA itself. The sample records about 260,000 clones, around nine tenths of which are singletons. 5.2% of the sample is taken by the ten largest.

Study-wide conclusions, independent of this receptor: The quantity of clinical and demographic metadata differed by source and by participant and was supplied without curation.

Recombination linked TRBV28 to TRBJ2-7; 9 middle bases align to TRBD1. The sequence derives from a woman aged 60 to 75 with COVID-19, enrolled during active disease. Material for sequencing was peripheral blood. The bases are TGTGCCAGCAGTTTTGAGGACAGGGGTTCCTACGAGCAGTACTTC. Translated, it reads CASSFEDRGSYEQYF. The variable domain in full, with residues beyond the CDR3 obtained from the reference TRBV28 and TRBJ2-7 genes, is DVKVTQSSRYLVKRTGEKVFLECVQDMDHENMFWYRQDPGLGLRLIYFSYDVKMKEKGDIPEGYSVSREKKERFSLILESASTNQTSMYLCASSFEDRGSYEQYFGPGTRLTVT.